The clone carrying this T cell receptor beta chain was found a few times. Its cognate antigen is unknown. This sample was included in a study of T-cell reconstitution after alpha-beta-depleted transplantation in children. Broader study findings: Expanded graft clones, several hundred of them, were reportedly the source of alpha-beta T cells about two months after transplant. A year post-transplant, T-cell counts and diversity derived mostly from newly produced T cells. Some patients' high day-60 TCRbeta diversity was traced to surviving recipient T cells and thymic progenitors.

Germline lookup yields CDR1 DFQATT and CDR2 SNEGSKA (reference sequence). V gave up 5 bases and J gave up 5 bases, with 15 bases separating them. The CDR3 is 14 residues long. Unique molecular identifiers were incorporated during preparation of the TCRbeta library. From the PCR reads, TCRdb called clonotypes with MiXCR, one entry per CDR3 protein. The repertoire holds about 200,000 distinct CDR3 sequences, with approximately 7% as singletons. The origin of this receptor is a boy younger than 10 with acute lymphoblastic leukemia, due to receive a stem cell transplant. The material was PBMCs, obtained before TCRalphabeta/CD19-depleted stem cell transplant. The chain couples TRBV20-1 to TRBJ1-4; no definite D call. This chain's CDR3 is CSAPSSPENEKLFF. The CDR3 region has the DNA TGCAGTGCTCCTAGTTCCCCGGAAAATGAAAAACTGTTTTTT.